These 19 T cell receptor beta chains came from one sample sequenced in a study of vaccination and CD4 T cells after COVID-19. Sequence data for DNA of cultured CD4+ T cells were generated by the Oncomine TCR Beta short-read assay. TCRdb fed the PCR reads into MiXCR, producing one record per CDR3 protein. This sample has more than 15,000 distinct CDR3 sequences; roughly 29% occur once, and the top ten carry roughly a tenth. These TCRs are of unknown antigen specificity. Noted treatment: roughly 10-day PBMC culture with coronavirus spike peptide pools or control peptides (ViraFEST assay). Material: cultured CD4+ T cells from blood. Receptors originate from a human donor with COVID-19.

CDR3 DNA sequence: TGTGCCAGCAGCGTAGACAGCTCTGGGGCCAACGTCCTGACTTTC. Translation gives CASSVDSSGANVLTF. The chain combines TRBV9 with TRBJ2-6; D gene unclear. This CDR3 has 15 amino acids. Per the germline V gene, CDR1 is SGDLS and CDR2 is YYNGEE. Trimming removed 0 bases from V and 0 bases from J, with 4 bases in between.

This clonotype was counted a few times. The CDR3 sequence: CASSLRGAGETQYF. For the CDR3, the DNA is TGTGCCAGCAGTTTACGGGGGGCGGGGGAGACCCAGTACTTC. The rearrangement uses TRBV12-3 or TRBV12-4 and TRBJ2-5, with D maybe TRBD2 (7 bases). The ends were cut back, 2 bases at V and 5 bases at J, with 12 bases in the middle. The CDR3 runs to 14 residues.

Concerning this clonotype: A much larger clone lies a single base off, so this may be a read error. The rearrangement links TRBV7-8 to TRBJ1-4; D is possibly TRBD1 (6 bases). Per the germline V gene, CDR1 is SGHVS and CDR2 is FQNEAQ. The CDR3 runs to 15 residues. For the CDR3, the DNA is TGTGCCAGCGGCTTTACAGCAGGGGTGGGGGAAAAACTGTTTTTT. Translation: CASGFTAGVGEKLFF.

The count of this clonotype is one. V usage is TRBV18 and J usage is TRBJ2-3, with D perhaps TRBD1 or TRBD2 (6 bases each). This CDR3 spans 16 amino acids. Germline CDR1 KGHSH, CDR2 LQKENI. With 0 bases removed from V and 3 bases from J, the gap between germline ends came to 13 bases. The CDR3 region has the DNA TGTGCCAGCTCACCACCTGGGGGGCGGTTGACAGATACGCAGTATTTT. Translating gives CASSPPGGRLTDTQYF.

The chain joins TRBV18 to TRBJ1-4; D perhaps matches TRBD1 (6 bases). The germline V gene encodes CDR1 KGHSH and CDR2 LQKENI. With 3 bases removed from V and 7 bases from J, the gap between germline ends came to 12 bases. The CDR3 is made up of 14 amino acids. The CDR3 spells CASSPVGGGEKLFF. The CDR3 DNA follows: TGTGCCAGCTCACCTGTAGGGGGAGGTGAAAAACTGTTTTTT.

Only a few counts were recorded for this clonotype. This chain connects TRBV10-2 to TRBJ1-6; D call uncertain. Germline CDR1 and CDR2: WSHSY and SAAADI. The CDR3 is 10 amino acids. Between the trimmed V and J ends, which lost 10 bases and 9 bases, there was a span of 7 bases. The CDR3 DNA follows: TGCGCCAATGTGACTTCACCCCTCCACTTT. Translating it yields CANVTSPLHF.

This clonotype showed up just a few times. The chain couples TRBV6-5 to TRBJ2-1; TRBD2 might be the D (5 bases). V lost 0 bases to trimming and J lost 4 bases, with 10 bases between them. CDR1 and CDR2 from the germline V gene are MNHEY and SVGAGI. The CDR3 contains 15 residues. The CDR3 loop is CASSYSGEPYNEQFF. CDR3 sequence (DNA): TGTGCCAGCAGTTACTCCGGGGAACCATACAATGAGCAGTTCTTC.

This sequence joins TRBV5-1 and TRBJ2-7, with D tentatively TRBD1 or TRBD2 (6 bases each). Germline V gene lookup returns CDR1 SGHRS and CDR2 YFSETQ. This CDR3 contains 15 residues. Trimming removed 4 bases from V and 2 bases from J, with 16 bases in between. The CDR3 DNA follows: TGCGCCAGCAGCAGGGACCCGGGGGCCACCTACGAGCAGTACTTC. As protein: CASSRDPGATYEQYF.

On this clonotype: Because it lacks the conserved phenylalanine or tryptophan at the end, this CDR3 is likely a read error. The V gene is TRBV7-2, the J gene TRBJ1-2, with D uncertain. Germline CDR1 reads SGHTA; CDR2 reads FQGNSA. The V end was cut by 2 bases, the J end by 8 bases, with 9 bases between. The length of the CDR3 is 12 residues. The CDR3 here is CASSLWSGGYTL. The CDR3 DNA reads TGTGCCAGCAGCTTATGGTCTGGGGGCTACACCCTC.

The V call is TRBV6-1, the J call TRBJ1-2, with 11 bases lining up with TRBD1. The V and J ends lost 3 bases and 8 bases, in that order; junction bases with no gene match: 2. The germline gives CDR1 MNHNS, CDR2 SASEGT. The CDR3 covers 13 residues. CDR3 sequence (DNA): TGTGCCAGCAGTGAGGACAGGGGGCAGGGCTACACCTTC. Amino acids: CASSEDRGQGYTF.

This clonotype was picked up a small number of times. This chain connects TRBV5-4 to TRBJ1-1, with unresolved D. V was shortened by 2 bases and J by 6 bases, with 8 bases between the two germline ends. This CDR3 region has 12 residues. The germline V gene has CDR1 SGHNT and CDR2 YYREEE (reference sequence). The CDR3 spells CASSFLGAEAFF. The CDR3 nucleotides read TGTGCCAGCAGCTTTTTAGGCGCTGAAGCTTTCTTT.

The V and J genes are TRBV20-1 and TRBJ1-5; TRBD1 might be the D (5 bases). The CDR3 sequence is 18 residues long. Germline V gene sequence: CDR1 DFQATT, CDR2 SNEGSKA (reference sequence). V lost 1 base and J 0 bases, leaving 19 bases between the germline ends. CDR3 region: CSARVRTATGGSNQPQHF. Written as DNA, the CDR3 is TGCAGTGCTAGAGTTCGGACGGCCACCGGGGGTAGCAATCAGCCCCAGCATTTT.

The chain couples TRBV10-2 to TRBJ2-1; a weak D match, TRBD2 (6 bases). Germline V gene sequence: CDR1 WSHSY, CDR2 SAAADI. The germline V and J ends were trimmed by 9 bases and 2 bases, with 17 bases remaining between them. The CDR3 is 15 residues long. CDR3 in amino acids: CASGGSGLPYNEQFF. For the CDR3, the DNA is TGCGCCAGTGGTGGGAGCGGGCTTCCCTACAATGAGCAGTTCTTC.

J is TRBJ1-3 and V is TRBV4-3; weak D call: TRBD1 (6 bases). The CDR3 runs to 15 residues. With 1 base removed from V and 4 bases from J, the gap between germline ends came to 11 bases. In germline, CDR1 is LGHNA, CDR2 YSLEER. CDR3 sequence reads: CASSQVRGPGNTIYF. The DNA for the CDR3 is TGCGCCAGCAGCCAAGTACGGGGGCCGGGAAACACCATATATTTT.

The V and J genes are TRBV19 and TRBJ1-6; D call uncertain. The CDR3 is made up of 13 amino acids. Germline values: CDR1 LNHDA, CDR2 SQIVND (reference sequence). V shed 7 bases and J shed 3 bases, with 7 bases lying between them. The chain's CDR3 is CASMPGYNSPLHF. Written as DNA, the CDR3 is TGTGCCAGTATGCCGGGCTATAATTCACCCCTCCACTTT.

This clonotype has just a few counts. This sequence joins TRBV12-3 or TRBV12-4 and TRBJ1-6; a possible D gene is TRBD1 (6 bases). V was clipped by 6 bases and J by 6 bases, with 12 bases between them. The CDR3 consists of 14 residues. The chain's CDR3 is CASRDRTANSPLHF. For the CDR3, the DNA is TGTGCCAGCAGGGATCGGACAGCTAATTCACCCCTCCACTTT.

The chain carries TRBV12-3 or TRBV12-4 and TRBJ1-2; D is unresolved. Trimming shortened V by 2 bases and J by 0 bases, and 19 bases separated the two germline ends. The CDR3 has 18 residues. CDR3 loop: CASSLTILGALANYGYTF. The CDR3 bases are TGTGCCAGCAGTTTAACTATTCTGGGAGCCTTAGCTAACTATGGCTACACCTTC.

The V and J genes are TRBV9 and TRBJ1-1; weak D call: TRBD1 (5 bases). The V gene lost 0 bases and the J gene lost 5 bases, with 8 bases spanning the gap. CDR1 SGDLS and CDR2 YYNGEE come from the germline V gene. This CDR3 has 13 residues. The CDR3 coding sequence is TGTGCCAGCAGCGTAGCGGCAGGGACTGAAGCTTTCTTT. It encodes CASSVAAGTEAFF.

The V gene is TRBV20-1, the J gene TRBJ2-2; 7 nucleotides agree with TRBD2. Germline V lookup: CDR1 DFQATT, CDR2 SNEGSKA (reference sequence). The CDR3 loop spans 13 amino acids. V lost 3 bases, J lost 12 bases, and 10 bases stayed unmatched. The CDR3, as DNA: TGCAGTGCTAGCGGCAGGGAGGGTATGCAGCTGTTTTTT. Amino acids: CSASGREGMQLFF.